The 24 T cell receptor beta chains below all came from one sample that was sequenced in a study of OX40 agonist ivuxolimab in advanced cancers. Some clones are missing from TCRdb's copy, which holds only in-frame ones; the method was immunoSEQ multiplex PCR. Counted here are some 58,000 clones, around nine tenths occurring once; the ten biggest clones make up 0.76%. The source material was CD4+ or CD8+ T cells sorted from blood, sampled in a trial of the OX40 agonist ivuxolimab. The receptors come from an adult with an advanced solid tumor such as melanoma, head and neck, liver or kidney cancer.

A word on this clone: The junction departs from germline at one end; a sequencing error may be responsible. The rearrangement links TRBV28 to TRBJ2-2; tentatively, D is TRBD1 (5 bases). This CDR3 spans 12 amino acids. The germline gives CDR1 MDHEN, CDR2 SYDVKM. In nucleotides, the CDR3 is TGTGCCAGCAGTTCGGACACTGGGGAGCTGTTTTTT. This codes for CASSSDTGELFF.

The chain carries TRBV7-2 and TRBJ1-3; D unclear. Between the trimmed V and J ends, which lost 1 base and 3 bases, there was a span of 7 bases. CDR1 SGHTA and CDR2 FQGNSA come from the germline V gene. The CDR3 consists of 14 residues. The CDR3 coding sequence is TGTGCCAGCAGCTTAGTGGGAGGTGGAAACACCATATATTTT. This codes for CASSLVGGGNTIYF.

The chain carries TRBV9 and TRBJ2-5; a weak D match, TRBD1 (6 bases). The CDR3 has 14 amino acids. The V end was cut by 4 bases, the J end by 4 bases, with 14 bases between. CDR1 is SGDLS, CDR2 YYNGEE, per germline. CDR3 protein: CASSTNRDRETQYF. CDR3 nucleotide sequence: TGTGCCAGCAGCACCAACAGGGATCGAGAGACCCAGTACTTC.

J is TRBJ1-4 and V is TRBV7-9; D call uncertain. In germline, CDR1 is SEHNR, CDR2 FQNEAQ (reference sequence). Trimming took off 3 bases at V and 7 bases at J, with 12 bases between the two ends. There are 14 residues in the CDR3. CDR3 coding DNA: TGTGCCAGCAGCTTGGAAAGGGTTAGTGAAAAACTGTTTTTT. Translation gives CASSLERVSEKLFF.

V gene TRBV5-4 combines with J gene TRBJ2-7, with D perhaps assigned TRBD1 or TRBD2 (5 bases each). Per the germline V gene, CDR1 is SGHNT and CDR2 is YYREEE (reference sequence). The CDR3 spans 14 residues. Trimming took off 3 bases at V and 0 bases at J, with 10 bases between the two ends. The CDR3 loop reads CASSSPGGSYEQYF. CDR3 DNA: TGTGCCAGCAGCTCTCCTGGGGGCTCCTACGAGCAGTACTTC.

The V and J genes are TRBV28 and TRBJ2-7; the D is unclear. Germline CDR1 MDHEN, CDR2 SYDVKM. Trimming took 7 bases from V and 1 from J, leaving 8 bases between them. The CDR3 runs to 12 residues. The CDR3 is CASTLRSYEQYF. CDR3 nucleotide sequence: TGTGCCAGCACCTTGAGATCCTACGAGCAGTACTTC.

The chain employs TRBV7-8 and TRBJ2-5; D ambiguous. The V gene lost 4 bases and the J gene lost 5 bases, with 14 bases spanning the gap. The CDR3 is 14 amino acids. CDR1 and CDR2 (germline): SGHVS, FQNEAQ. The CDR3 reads CASSSPVRPETQYF. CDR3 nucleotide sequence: TGTGCCAGCAGCTCCCCGGTTAGACCGGAGACCCAGTACTTC.

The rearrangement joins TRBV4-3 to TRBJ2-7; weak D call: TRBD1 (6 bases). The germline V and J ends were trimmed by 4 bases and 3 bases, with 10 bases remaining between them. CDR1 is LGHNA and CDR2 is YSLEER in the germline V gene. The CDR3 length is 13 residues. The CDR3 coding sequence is TGCGCCAGCAGCCGCGGACAGTACTACGAGCAGTACTTC. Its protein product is CASSRGQYYEQYF.

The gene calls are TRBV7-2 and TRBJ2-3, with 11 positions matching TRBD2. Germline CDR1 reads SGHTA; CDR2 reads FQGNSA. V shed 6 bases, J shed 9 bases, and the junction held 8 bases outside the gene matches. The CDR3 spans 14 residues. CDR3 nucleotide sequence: TGTGCCAGCAGGGGGAAGACTAGCGGGGAGACGCAGTATTTT. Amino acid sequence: CASRGKTSGETQYF.

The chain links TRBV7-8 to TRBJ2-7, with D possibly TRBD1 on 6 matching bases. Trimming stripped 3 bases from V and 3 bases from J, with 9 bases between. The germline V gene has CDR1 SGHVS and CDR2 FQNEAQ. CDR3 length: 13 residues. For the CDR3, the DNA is TGTGCCAGCAGCTTCCAGACAGGCTACGAGCAGTACTTC. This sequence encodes CASSFQTGYEQYF. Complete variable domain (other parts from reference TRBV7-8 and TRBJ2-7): GAGVSQSPRYKVAKRGQDVALRCDPISGHVSLFWYQQALGQGPEFLTYFQNEAQLDKSGLPSDRFFAERPEGSVSTLKIQRTQQEDSAVYLCASSFQTGYEQYFGPGTRLTVT.

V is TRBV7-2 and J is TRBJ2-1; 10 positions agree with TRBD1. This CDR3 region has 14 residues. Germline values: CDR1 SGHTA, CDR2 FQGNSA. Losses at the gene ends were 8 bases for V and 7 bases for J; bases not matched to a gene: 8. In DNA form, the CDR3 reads TGTGCCAGCGGACGGACAGGGGGAGTTAATGAGCAGTTCTTC. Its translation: CASGRTGGVNEQFF.

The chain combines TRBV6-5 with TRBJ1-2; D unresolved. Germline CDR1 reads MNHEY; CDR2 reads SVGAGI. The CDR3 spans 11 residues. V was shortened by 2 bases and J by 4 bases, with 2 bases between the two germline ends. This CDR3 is CASSYSYGYTF. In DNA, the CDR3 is TGTGCCAGCAGTTACAGCTATGGCTACACCTTC.

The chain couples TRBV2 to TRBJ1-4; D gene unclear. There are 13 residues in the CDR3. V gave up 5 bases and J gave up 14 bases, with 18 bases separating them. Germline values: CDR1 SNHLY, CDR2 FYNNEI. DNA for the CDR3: TGTGCCAGCAGTAATACCGGGCTACAGCCGCTGTTTTTT. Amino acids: CASSNTGLQPLFF.

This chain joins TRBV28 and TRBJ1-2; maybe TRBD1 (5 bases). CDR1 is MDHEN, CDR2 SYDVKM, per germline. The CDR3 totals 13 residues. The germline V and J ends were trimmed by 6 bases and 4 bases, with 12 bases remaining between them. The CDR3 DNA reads TGTGCCAGCAGCCGATCCGACAGCTATGGCTACACCTTC. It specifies CASSRSDSYGYTF.

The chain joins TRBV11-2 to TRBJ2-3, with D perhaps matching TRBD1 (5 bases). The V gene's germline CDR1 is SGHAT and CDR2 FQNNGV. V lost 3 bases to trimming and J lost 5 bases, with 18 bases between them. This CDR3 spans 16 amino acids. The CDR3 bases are TGTGCCAGCAGCTTTTCCTCCCAGGGCGTGAAAGATACGCAGTATTTT. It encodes CASSFSSQGVKDTQYF.

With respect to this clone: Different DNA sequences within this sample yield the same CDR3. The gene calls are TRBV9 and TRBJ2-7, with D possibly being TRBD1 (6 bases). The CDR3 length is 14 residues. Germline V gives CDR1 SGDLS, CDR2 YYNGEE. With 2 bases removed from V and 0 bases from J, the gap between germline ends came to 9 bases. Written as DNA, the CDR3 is TGTGCCAGCAGCGTGGCAGGGGCCTCCTACGAGCAGTACTTC. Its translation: CASSVAGASYEQYF.

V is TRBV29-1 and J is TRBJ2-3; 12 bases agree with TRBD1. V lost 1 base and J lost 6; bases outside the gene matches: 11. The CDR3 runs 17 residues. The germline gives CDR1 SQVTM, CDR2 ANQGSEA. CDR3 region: CSVEAGPRDRGLDTQYF. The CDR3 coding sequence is TGCAGCGTTGAAGCAGGCCCCCGGGACAGGGGGCTTGATACGCAGTATTTT.

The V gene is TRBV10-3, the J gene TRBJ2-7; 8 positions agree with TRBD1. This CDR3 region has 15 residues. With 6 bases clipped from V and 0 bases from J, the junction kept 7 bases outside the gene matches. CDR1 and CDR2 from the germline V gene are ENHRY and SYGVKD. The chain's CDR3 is CAIRPRTGTSYEQYF. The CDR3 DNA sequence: TGTGCCATCAGACCTCGGACAGGGACCTCCTACGAGCAGTACTTC.

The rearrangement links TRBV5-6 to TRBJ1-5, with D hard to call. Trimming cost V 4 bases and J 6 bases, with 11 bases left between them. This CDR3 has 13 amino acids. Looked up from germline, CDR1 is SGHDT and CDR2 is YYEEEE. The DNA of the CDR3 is TGTGCCAGCAGCATAGGAGCGGCTCAGCCCCAGCATTTT. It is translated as CASSIGAAQPQHF.

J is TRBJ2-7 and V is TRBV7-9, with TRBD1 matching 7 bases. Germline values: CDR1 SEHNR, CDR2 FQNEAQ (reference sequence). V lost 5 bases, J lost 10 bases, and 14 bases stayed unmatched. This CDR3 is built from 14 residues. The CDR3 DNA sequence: TGTGCCAGCAGCCAATCACTCCGGGACAGCCGTCAGTACTTC. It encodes CASSQSLRDSRQYF. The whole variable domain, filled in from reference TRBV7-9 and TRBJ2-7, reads DTGVSQNPRHKITKRGQNVTFRCDPISEHNRLYWYRQTLGQGPEFLTYFQNEAQLEKSRLLSDRFSAERPKGSFSTLEIQRTEQGDSAMYLCASSQSLRDSRQYFGPGTRLTVT.

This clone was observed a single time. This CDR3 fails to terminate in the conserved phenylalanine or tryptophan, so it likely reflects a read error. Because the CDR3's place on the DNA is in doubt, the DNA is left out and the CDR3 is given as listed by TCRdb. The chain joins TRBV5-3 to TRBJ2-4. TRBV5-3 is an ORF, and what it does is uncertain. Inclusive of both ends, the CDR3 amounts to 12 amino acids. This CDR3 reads CARSLVGPGPLA.

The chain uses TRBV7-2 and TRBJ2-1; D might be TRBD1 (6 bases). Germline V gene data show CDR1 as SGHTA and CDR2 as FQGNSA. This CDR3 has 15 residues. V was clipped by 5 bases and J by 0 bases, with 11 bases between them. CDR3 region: CASSAEGVSYNEQFF. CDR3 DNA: TGTGCCAGCAGCGCCGAGGGGGTCTCCTACAATGAGCAGTTCTTC. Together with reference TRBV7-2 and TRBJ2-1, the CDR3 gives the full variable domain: GAGVSQSPSNKVTEKGKDVELRCDPISGHTALYWYRQSLGQGLEFLIYFQGNSAPDKSGLPSDRFSAERTGGSVSTLTIQRTQQEDSAVYLCASSAEGVSYNEQFFGPGTRLTVL.

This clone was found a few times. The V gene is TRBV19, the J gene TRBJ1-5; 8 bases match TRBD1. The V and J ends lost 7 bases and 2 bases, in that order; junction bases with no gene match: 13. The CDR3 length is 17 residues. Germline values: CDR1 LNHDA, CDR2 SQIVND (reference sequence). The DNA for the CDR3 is TGTGCCAGTAAATCAGGGGGCTTTGAGGTGGGCAATCAGCCCCAGCATTTT. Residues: CASKSGGFEVGNQPQHF.

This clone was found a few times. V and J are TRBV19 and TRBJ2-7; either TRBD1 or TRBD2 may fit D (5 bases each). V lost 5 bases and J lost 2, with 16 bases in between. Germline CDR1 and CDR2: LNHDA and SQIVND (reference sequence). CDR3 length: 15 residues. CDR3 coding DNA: TGTGCCAGTAGTGCCGCAGGGAGAGTAACCTACGAGCAGTACTTC. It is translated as CASSAAGRVTYEQYF.